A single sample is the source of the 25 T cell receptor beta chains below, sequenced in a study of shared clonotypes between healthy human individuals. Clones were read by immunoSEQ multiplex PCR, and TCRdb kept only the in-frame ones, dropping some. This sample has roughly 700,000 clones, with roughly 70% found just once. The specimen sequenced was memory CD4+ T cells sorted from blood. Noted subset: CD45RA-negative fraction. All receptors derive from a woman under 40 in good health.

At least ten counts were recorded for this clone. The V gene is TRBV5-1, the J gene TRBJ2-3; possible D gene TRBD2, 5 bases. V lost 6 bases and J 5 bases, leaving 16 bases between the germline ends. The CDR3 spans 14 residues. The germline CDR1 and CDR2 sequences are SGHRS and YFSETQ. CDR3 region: CASNRLSLRDTQYF. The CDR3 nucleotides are TGCGCCAGCAATAGACTATCACTCAGAGATACGCAGTATTTT. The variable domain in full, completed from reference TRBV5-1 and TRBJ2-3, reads KAGVTQTPRYLIKTRGQQVTLSCSPISGHRSVSWYQQTPGQGLQFLFEYFSETQRNKGNFPGRFSGRQFSNSRSEMNVSTLELGDSALYLCASNRLSLRDTQYFGPGTRLTVL.

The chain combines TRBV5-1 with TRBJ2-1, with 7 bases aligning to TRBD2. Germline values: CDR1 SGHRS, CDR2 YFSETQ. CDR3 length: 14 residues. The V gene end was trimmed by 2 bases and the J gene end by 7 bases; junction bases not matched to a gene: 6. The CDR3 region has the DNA TGCGCCAGCAGCTTAACGACTAGCACGAATGAGCAGTTCTTC. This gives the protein CASSLTTSTNEQFF. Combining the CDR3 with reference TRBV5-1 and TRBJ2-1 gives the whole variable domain KAGVTQTPRYLIKTRGQQVTLSCSPISGHRSVSWYQQTPGQGLQFLFEYFSETQRNKGNFPGRFSGRQFSNSRSEMNVSTLELGDSALYLCASSLTTSTNEQFFGPGTRLTVL.

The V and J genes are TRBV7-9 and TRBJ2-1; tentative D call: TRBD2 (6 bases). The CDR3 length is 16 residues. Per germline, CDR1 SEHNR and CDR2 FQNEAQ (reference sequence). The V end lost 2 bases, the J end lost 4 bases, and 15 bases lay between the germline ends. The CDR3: CASSLYVGGRYNEQFF. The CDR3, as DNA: TGTGCCAGCAGCTTATATGTGGGAGGACGATACAATGAGCAGTTCTTC.

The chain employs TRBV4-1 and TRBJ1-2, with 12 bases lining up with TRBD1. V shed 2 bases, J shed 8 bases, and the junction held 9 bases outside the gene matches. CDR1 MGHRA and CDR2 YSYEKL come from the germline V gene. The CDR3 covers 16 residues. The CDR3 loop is CASSQTGTGGAIGYTF. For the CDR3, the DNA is TGCGCCAGCAGCCAAACCGGGACAGGGGGCGCGATCGGCTACACCTTC.

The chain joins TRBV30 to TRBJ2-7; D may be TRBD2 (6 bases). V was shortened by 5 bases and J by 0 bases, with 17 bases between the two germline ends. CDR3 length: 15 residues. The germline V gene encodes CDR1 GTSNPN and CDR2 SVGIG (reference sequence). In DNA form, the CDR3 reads TGTGCCTGGGCCGCTCCTCATAGCGGCTCCTACGAGCAGTACTTC. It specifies CAWAAPHSGSYEQYF.

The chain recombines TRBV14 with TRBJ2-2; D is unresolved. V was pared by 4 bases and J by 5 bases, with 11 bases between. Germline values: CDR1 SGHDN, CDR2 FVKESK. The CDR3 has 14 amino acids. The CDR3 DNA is TGTGCCAGCAGCCCCACCCTTGTTACCGGGGAGCTGTTTTTT. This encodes CASSPTLVTGELFF.

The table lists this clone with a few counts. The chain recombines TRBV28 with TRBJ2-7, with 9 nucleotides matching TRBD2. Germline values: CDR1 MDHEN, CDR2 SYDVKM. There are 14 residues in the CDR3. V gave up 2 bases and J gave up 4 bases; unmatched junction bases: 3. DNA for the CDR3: TGTGCCAGCAGTTTACCGGGACTAGCTTACGAGCAGTACTTC. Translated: CASSLPGLAYEQYF.

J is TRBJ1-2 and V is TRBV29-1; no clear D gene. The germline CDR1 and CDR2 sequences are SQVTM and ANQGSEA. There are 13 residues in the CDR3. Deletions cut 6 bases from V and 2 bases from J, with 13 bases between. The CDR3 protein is CSVPGRGNYGYTF. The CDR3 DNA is TGCAGCGTCCCCGGTCGGGGAAACTATGGCTACACCTTC.

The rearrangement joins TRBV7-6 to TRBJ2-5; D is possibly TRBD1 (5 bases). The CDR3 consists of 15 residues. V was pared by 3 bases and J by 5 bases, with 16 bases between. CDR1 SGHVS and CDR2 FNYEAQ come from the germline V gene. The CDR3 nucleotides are TGTGCCAGCAGCTTCGCAATCCAGGGTTGGGAGACCCAGTACTTC. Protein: CASSFAIQGWETQYF.

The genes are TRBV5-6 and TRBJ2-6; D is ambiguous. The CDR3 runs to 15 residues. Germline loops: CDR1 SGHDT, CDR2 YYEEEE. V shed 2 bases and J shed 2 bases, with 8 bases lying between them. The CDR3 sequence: CASSFRLTGANVLTF. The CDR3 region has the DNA TGTGCCAGCAGCTTTCGGCTTACTGGGGCCAACGTCCTGACTTTC.

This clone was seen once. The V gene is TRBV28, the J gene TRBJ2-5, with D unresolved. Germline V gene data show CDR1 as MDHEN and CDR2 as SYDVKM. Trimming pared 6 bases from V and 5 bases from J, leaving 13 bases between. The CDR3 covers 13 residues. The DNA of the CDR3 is TGTGCCAGCAGCGAACTGGTACCGGAGACCCAGTACTTC. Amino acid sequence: CASSELVPETQYF.

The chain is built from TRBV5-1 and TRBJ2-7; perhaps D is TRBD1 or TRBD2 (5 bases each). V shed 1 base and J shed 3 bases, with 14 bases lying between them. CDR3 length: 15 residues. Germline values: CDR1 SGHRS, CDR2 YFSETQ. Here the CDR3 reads CASSLIPGPNYEQYF. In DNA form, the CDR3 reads TGCGCCAGCAGCTTGATTCCGGGACCGAACTACGAGCAGTACTTC. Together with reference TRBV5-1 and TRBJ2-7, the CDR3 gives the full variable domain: KAGVTQTPRYLIKTRGQQVTLSCSPISGHRSVSWYQQTPGQGLQFLFEYFSETQRNKGNFPGRFSGRQFSNSRSEMNVSTLELGDSALYLCASSLIPGPNYEQYFGPGTRLTVT.

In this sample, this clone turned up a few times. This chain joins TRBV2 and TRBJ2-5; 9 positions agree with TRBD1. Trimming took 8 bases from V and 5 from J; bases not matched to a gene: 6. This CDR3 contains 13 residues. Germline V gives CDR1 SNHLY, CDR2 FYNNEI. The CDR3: CASAGQGWETQYF. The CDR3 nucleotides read TGTGCCAGCGCCGGACAGGGGTGGGAGACCCAGTACTTC.

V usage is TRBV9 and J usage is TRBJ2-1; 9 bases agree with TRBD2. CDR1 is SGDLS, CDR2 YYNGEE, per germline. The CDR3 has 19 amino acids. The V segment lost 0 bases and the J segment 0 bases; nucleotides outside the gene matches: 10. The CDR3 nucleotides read TGTGCCAGCAGCGTAGACGTAGCGGGGGCCTCAAGCTCCTACAATGAGCAGTTCTTC. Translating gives CASSVDVAGASSSYNEQFF.

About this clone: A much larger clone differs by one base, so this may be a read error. The CDR3 sequence is CASSSGQKNTEAFF. The DNA for the CDR3 is TGCGCCAGCAGCTCGGGACAGAAGAACACTGAAGCTTTCTTT. The chain joins TRBV5-1 to TRBJ1-1; 7 bases agree with TRBD1. V lost 3 bases and J lost 1; bases outside the gene matches: 3. The CDR3 covers 14 residues. In germline, CDR1 is SGHRS, CDR2 YFSETQ.

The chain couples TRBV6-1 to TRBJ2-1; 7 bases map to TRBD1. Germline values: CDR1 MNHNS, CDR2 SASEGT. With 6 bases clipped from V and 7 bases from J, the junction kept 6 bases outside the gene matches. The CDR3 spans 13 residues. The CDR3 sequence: CASSVDRANEQFF. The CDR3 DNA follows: TGTGCCAGCAGCGTTGACAGGGCGAATGAGCAGTTCTTC.

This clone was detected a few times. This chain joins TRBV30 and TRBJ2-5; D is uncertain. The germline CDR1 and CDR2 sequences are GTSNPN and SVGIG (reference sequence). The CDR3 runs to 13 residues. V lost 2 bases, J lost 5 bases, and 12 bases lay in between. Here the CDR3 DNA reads TGTGCCTGGAGTATTTCCCATTTGGAGACCCAGTACTTC. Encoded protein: CAWSISHLETQYF.

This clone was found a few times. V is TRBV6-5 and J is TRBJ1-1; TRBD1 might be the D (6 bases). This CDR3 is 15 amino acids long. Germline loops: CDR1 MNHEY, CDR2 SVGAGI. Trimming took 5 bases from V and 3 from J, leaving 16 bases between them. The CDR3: CASSHWGQGYTEAFF. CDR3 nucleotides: TGTGCCAGCAGTCACTGGGGGCAGGGATACACTGAAGCTTTCTTT.

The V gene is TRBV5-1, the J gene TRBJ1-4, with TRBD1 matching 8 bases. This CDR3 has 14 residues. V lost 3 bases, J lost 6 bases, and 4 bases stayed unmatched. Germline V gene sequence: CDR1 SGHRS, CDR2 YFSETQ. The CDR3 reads CASSSRGPDEKLFF. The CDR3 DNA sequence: TGCGCCAGCAGCTCCAGGGGGCCGGATGAAAAACTGTTTTTT. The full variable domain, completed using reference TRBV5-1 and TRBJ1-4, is KAGVTQTPRYLIKTRGQQVTLSCSPISGHRSVSWYQQTPGQGLQFLFEYFSETQRNKGNFPGRFSGRQFSNSRSEMNVSTLELGDSALYLCASSSRGPDEKLFFGSGTQLSVL.

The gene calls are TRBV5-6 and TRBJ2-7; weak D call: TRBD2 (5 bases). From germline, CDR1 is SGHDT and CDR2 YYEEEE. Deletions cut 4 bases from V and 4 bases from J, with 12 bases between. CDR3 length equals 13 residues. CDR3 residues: CASSPLDYYEQYF. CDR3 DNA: TGTGCCAGCAGCCCACTAGATTATTACGAGCAGTACTTC.

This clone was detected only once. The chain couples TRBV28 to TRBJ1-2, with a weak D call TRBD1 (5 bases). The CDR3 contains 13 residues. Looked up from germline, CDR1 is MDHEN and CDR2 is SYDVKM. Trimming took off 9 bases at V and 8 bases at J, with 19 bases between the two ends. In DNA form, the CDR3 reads TGTGCCAGTTCTCCGCAGGGAAGGAACGGCTACACCTTC. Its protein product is CASSPQGRNGYTF.

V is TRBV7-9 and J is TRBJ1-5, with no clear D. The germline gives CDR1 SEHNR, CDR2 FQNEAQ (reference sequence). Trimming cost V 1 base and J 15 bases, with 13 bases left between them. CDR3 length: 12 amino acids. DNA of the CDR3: TGTGCCAGCAGCTTAGGTCAGGATACTCGGCATTTT. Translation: CASSLGQDTRHF.

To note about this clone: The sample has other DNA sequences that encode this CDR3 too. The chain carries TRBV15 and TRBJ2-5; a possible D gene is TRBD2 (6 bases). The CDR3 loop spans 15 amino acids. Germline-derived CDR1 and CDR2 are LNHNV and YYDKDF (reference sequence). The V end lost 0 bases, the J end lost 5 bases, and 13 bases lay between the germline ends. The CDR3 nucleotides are TGTGCCACCAGCAGAGATTTGGGGGGAGGCGAGACCCAGTACTTC. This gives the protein CATSRDLGGGETQYF.

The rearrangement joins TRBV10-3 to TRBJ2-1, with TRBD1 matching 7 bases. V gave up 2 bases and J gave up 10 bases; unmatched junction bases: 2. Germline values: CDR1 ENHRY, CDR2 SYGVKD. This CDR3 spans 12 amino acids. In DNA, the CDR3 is TGTGCCATCAGTGAGCCGACAGGGGAGCAGTTCTTC. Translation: CAISEPTGEQFF.

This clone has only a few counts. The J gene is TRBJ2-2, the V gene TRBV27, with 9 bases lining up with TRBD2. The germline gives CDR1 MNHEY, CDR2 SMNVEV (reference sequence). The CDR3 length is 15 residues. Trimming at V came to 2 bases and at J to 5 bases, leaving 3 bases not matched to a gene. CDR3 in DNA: TGTGCCAGCAGTTTAGGTAGCGGGAGAACCGGGGAGCTGTTTTTT. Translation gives CASSLGSGRTGELFF.